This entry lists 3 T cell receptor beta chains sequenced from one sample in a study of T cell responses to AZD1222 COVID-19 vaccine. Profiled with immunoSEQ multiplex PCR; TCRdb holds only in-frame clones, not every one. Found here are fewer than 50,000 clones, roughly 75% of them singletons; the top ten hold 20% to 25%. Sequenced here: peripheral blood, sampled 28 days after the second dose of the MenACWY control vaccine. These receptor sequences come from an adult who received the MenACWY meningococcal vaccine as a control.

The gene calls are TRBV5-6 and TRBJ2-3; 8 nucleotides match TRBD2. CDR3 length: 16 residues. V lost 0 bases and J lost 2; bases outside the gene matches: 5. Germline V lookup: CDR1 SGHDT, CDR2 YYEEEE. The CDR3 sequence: CASSLGGLDPTDTQYF. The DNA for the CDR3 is TGTGCCAGCAGCTTGGGGGGACTAGATCCCACAGATACGCAGTATTTT.

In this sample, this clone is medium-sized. CDR3 protein: CASSPRTVNSPLHF. Here the CDR3 DNA reads TGTGCCAGCAGCCCCCGGACGGTGAATTCACCCCTCCACTTT. The V call is TRBV14, the J call TRBJ1-6; D gene unclear. Trimming removed 4 bases from V and 7 bases from J, with 11 bases in between. Germline V gene lookup returns CDR1 SGHDN and CDR2 FVKESK. The CDR3 runs 14 residues.

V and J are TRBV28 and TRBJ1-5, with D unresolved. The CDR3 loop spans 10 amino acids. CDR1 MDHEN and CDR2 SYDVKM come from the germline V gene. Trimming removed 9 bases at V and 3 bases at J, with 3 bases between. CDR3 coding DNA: TGTGCCAGTTCCAATCAGCCCCAGCATTTT. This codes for CASSNQPQHF.